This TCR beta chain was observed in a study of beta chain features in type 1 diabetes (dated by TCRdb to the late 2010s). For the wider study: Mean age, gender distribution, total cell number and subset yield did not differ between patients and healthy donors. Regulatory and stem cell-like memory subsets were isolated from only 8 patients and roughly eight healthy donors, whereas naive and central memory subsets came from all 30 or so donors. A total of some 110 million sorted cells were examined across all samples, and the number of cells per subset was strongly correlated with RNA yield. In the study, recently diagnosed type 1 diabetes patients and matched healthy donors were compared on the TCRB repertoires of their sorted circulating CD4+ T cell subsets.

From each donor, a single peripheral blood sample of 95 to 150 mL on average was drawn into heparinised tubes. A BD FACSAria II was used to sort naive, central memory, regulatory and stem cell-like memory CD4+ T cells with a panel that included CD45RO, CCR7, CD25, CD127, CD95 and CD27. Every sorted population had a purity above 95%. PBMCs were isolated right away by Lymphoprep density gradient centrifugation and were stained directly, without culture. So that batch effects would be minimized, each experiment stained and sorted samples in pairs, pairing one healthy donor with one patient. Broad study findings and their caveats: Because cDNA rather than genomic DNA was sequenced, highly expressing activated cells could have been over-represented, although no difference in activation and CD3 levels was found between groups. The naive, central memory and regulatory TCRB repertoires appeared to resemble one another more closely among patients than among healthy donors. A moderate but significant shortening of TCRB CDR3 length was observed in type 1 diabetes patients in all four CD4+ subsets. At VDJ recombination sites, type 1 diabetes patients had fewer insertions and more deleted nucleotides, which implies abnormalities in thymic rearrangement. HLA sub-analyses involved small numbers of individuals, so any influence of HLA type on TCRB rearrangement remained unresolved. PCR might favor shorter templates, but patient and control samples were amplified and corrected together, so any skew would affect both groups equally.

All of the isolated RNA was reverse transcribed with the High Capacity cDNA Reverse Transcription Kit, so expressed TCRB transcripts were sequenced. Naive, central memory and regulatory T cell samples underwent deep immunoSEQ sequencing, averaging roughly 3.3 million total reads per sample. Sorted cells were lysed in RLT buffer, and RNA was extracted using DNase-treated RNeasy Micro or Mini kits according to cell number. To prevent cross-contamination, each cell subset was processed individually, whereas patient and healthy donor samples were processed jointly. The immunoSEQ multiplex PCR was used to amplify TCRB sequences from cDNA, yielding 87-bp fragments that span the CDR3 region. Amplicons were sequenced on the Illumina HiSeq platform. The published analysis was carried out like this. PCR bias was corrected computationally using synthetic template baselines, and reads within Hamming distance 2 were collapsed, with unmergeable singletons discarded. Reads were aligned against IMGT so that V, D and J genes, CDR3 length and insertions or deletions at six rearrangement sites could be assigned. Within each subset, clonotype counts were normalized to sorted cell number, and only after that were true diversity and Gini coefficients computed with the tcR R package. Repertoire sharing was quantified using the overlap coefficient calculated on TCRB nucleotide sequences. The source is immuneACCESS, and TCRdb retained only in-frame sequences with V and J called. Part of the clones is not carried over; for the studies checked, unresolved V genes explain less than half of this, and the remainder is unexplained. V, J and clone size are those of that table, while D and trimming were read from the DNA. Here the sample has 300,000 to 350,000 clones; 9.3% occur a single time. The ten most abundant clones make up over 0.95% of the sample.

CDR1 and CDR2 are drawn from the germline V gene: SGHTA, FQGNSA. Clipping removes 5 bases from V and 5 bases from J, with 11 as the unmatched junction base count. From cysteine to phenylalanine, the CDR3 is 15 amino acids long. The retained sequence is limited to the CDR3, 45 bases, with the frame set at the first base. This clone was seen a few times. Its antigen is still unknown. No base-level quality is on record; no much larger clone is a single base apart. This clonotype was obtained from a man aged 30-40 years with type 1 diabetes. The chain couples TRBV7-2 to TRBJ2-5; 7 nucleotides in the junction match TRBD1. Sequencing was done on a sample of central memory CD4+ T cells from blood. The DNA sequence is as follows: TGTGCCAGCAGCCCTGACAGGGAGCCTTATGAGACCCAGTACTTC. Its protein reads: CASSPDREPYETQYF.